Shown below are 10 T cell receptor beta chains from a single sample sequenced in a study of T-cell reconstitution after alpha-beta-depleted transplantation in children. A TCRbeta library incorporating unique molecular identifiers was prepared. Via MiXCR, TCRdb re-called the PCR reads, giving one row per CDR3 protein. The profile shows 640,000 or so distinct CDR3 sequences, 15% to 20% of them singletons. Material: PBMCs from the stem cell graft donor, obtained from the stem cell graft. Receptors were obtained from a human donor who donated a stem cell graft to a child with acute myeloid leukemia.

This clonotype was seen at least ten times. The chain is built from TRBV29-1 and TRBJ2-5, with 7 nucleotides matching TRBD1. V lost 2 bases and J lost 4; bases outside the gene matches: 13. Germline values: CDR1 SQVTM, CDR2 ANQGSEA. The CDR3 covers 16 residues. CDR3 sequence reads: CSVEFWRQGMRETQYF. CDR3 nucleotides: TGCAGCGTTGAATTTTGGAGACAGGGAATGCGAGAGACCCAGTACTTC.

This clonotype was recorded many times. The chain is built from TRBV29-1 and TRBJ1-1; D remains unclear. Trimming shortened V by 6 bases and J by 0 bases, and 14 bases separated the two germline ends. This CDR3 is 14 amino acids long. Germline V gene sequence: CDR1 SQVTM, CDR2 ANQGSEA. The CDR3 reads CSVSGPAVNTEAFF. Here the CDR3 DNA reads TGCAGCGTCAGCGGACCAGCAGTGAACACTGAAGCTTTCTTT.

V gene TRBV30 combines with J gene TRBJ1-1; the D is unclear. V gave up 0 bases and J gave up 2 bases, with 7 bases separating them. The CDR3 covers 13 residues. Per germline, CDR1 GTSNPN and CDR2 SVGIG (reference sequence). The CDR3 region has the DNA TGTGCCTGGAGTGTCGAAGCAAACACTGAAGCTTTCTTT. It codes for CAWSVEANTEAFF.

The chain has TRBV7-2 and TRBJ2-7, with D possibly TRBD1 on 5 matching bases. Trimming stripped 5 bases from V and 3 bases from J, with 14 bases between. The germline V gene has CDR1 SGHTA and CDR2 FQGNSA. The CDR3 is 14 amino acids. The CDR3 region is CASSRRETFYEQYF. DNA for the CDR3: TGTGCCAGCAGCCGCAGGGAAACCTTCTACGAGCAGTACTTC.

This chain links TRBV9 with TRBJ2-3; TRBD1 is a possible D gene (6 bases). The V end lost 0 bases, the J end lost 3 bases, and 17 bases lay between the germline ends. CDR1 is SGDLS, CDR2 YYNGEE, per germline. There are 17 residues in the CDR3. The CDR3 coding sequence is TGTGCCAGCAGCGTAGATACAGGACCAGGGGTGACAGATACGCAGTATTTT. Protein: CASSVDTGPGVTDTQYF.

There are many counts of this clonotype. This rearrangement joins TRBV29-1 to TRBJ2-1; TRBD2 is a possible D gene (6 bases). Germline CDR1 and CDR2: SQVTM and ANQGSEA. Trimming took 6 bases from V and 5 from J, leaving 17 bases between them. The CDR3 sequence is 14 residues long. DNA of the CDR3: TGCAGCGTAGCCGGAGGGTGGGGTAACAATGAGCAGTTCTTC. As protein: CSVAGGWGNNEQFF.

This clonotype has just a few counts. The rearrangement uses TRBV7-2 and TRBJ1-5; D gene unclear. CDR1 and CDR2 (germline): SGHTA, FQGNSA. V lost 3 bases and J lost 7, with 13 bases in between. The CDR3 length is 14 residues. CDR3: CASSLASEWQPQHF. As DNA, the CDR3 is TGTGCCAGCAGCTTGGCGAGTGAATGGCAGCCCCAGCATTTT.

The sample holds a few counts of this clonotype. The chain links TRBV7-2 to TRBJ1-1; no clear D. The V end was cut by 3 bases, the J end by 0 bases, with 5 bases between. Germline values: CDR1 SGHTA, CDR2 FQGNSA. The CDR3 covers 13 residues. This CDR3 is CASSFKLNTEAFF. As DNA, the CDR3 is TGTGCCAGCAGCTTCAAGTTGAACACTGAAGCTTTCTTT.

Only a few counts were recorded for this clonotype. V is TRBV5-1 and J is TRBJ2-1; TRBD1 might be the D (6 bases). Per germline, CDR1 SGHRS and CDR2 YFSETQ. CDR3 length: 15 residues. V shed 2 bases and J shed 9 bases, with 18 bases lying between them. DNA for the CDR3: TGCGCCAGCAGCTTTTATCCGGGAACAGGGAGTGAGCAGTTCTTC. Residues: CASSFYPGTGSEQFF.

The chain carries TRBV2 and TRBJ2-1; 7 positions match TRBD2. V was pared by 6 bases and J by 0 bases, with 5 bases of the junction left unmatched. Germline values: CDR1 SNHLY, CDR2 FYNNEI. This CDR3 spans 15 amino acids. This chain's CDR3 is CASRDRGSSYNEQFF. The CDR3 DNA reads TGTGCCAGCAGGGACCGCGGGAGCTCCTACAATGAGCAGTTCTTC. Full variable domain (remainder filled in from reference TRBV2 and TRBJ2-1): EPEVTQTPSHQVTQMGQEVILRCVPISNHLYFYWYRQILGQKVEFLVSFYNNEISEKSEIFDDQFSVERPDGSNFTLKIRSTKLEDSAMYFCASRDRGSSYNEQFFGPGTRLTVL.